This TCR beta chain was identified during a study of Graves' ophthalmopathy and Graves' hyperthyroidism. General study points: Its predictions of ophthalmopathy progression gave the model approximately 65% sensitivity and approximately 72% specificity.

Concerning this clonotype: The target antigen is unknown.

As the template, RNA transcripts were used to amplify TCR beta CDR3 regions. HTBI primers were employed in first-round RT-PCR, then a second-round multiplex PCR followed. MiXCR, applied by TCRdb to the multiplex PCR reads, yields one record per CDR3 protein. The table lists about 1.2 million distinct CDR3 sequences, about 35% of them singletons. V was pared by 5 bases and J by 5 bases, with 30 bases between. CDR1 and CDR2 (germline): DFQATT, SNEGSKA (reference sequence). This CDR3 is built from 18 residues. The V and J genes are TRBV20-1 and TRBJ2-5, with D maybe TRBD2 (7 bases). The sequencing input was peripheral blood or thyroid tissue (not recorded which). The TCR originated in an adult man with Graves' hyperthyroidism. The CDR3 spells CSARAVGGAFWVRETQYF. In DNA form, the CDR3 reads TGCAGTGCTCGGGCAGTGGGGGGGGCCTTCTGGGTTAGGGAGACCCAGTACTTC.